Listed below are T cell receptor beta chains from one sample, sequenced in a study of shared clonotypes between healthy human individuals. Produced via immunoSEQ multiplex PCR; TCRdb's table is partial and in-frame only. The repertoire holds about 2.4 million clones, with 85% to 95% as singletons. The sample was naive CD4+ T cells sorted from blood. The receptors derive from a man aged 18 to 30 in good health. Both conserved end residues are part of each CDR3. The D gene is left open where the match is weak. Clone size, where shown, is once, few, many, or a class for clones that have expanded.

j_gene | abundance | d_gene | v_gene | CDR3nt | CDR3aa
TRBJ2-7 | NA | TRBD2 | TRBV4-1 | TGCGCCAGCAGCCTGGGACTAGCGGGTACCTACGAGCAGTACTTC | CASSLGLAGTYEQYF
TRBJ2-2 | once | NA | TRBV11-2 | TGTGCCAGCAGCCGTCTCCCAGGGACCACCGGGGAGCTGTTTTTT | CASSRLPGTTGELFF
TRBJ2-6 | few | NA | TRBV9 | TGTGCCAGCAGCGTAGCAGTGTCTGGGGCCAACGTCCTGACTTTC | CASSVAVSGANVLTF
TRBJ1-1 | NA | NA | TRBV21-1 | TGTGCCAGCAGCCCTAAAGGCGGGGTGGGCACTGAAGCTTTCTTT | CASSPKGGVGTEAFF
TRBJ1-5 | NA | TRBD1 | TRBV28 | TGTGCCAGCAGTGGGGGGACAGGGGGAAATCAGCCCCAGCATTTT | CASSGGTGGNQPQHF
TRBJ2-7 | NA | TRBD1 | TRBV5-1 | TGCGCCAGCAGCCCCGGACAGGGAGGCGAGCAGTACTTC | CASSPGQGGEQYF
TRBJ2-3 | NA | NA | TRBV5-3 | TGTGCCAGAAGCCACCAGGAGGCGACAGATACGCAGTATTTT | CARSHQEATDTQYF
TRBJ1-5 | NA | NA | TRBV27 | TGTGCCAGCAGTTTATATGGGGGGACTCGGGATCAGCCCCAGCATTTT | CASSLYGGTRDQPQHF
TRBJ2-7 | NA | NA | TRBV6-1 | TGTGCCAGCAGTGAACTGGCATCTGGGGCAGGGCTATCTTTCTACGAGCAGTACTTC | CASSELASGAGLSFYEQYF
TRBJ2-5 | NA | NA | TRBV29-1 | TGCAGCGTCGAGGGGGACACTCTCCAGCAGTACTTC | CSVEGDTLQQYF
TRBJ2-7 | NA | NA | TRBV6-5 | TGTGCCAGCAGTTACTCGAGGCTCGTCGAGCAGTACTTC | CASSYSRLVEQYF
TRBJ1-1 | NA | NA | TRBV6-1 | TGTGCCATCAGTGAGAGAGGGAACACTGAAGCTTTCTTT | CAISERGNTEAFF
TRBJ1-2 | NA | NA | TRBV30 | TGTGCCTGGACCCGAACCCTAGAAAACTATGGCTACACCTTC | CAWTRTLENYGYTF
TRBJ2-1 | NA | NA | TRBV11-3 | TGTGCCAGCAGCTCCCTAGGCGGGGCGGGGCTGTACAATGAGCAGTTCTTC | CASSSLGGAGLYNEQFF
TRBJ2-2 | NA | TRBD2 | TRBV11-3 | TGTGCCAGCAGCTTAGGGGGACTAGCGGGGAGCACCGGGGAGCTGTTTTTT | CASSLGGLAGSTGELFF
TRBJ2-6 | NA | NA | TRBV5-1 | TGCGCCAGCAGCTTGGCCAGTTGGGGGGTGTATGGGGCCAACGTCCTGACTTTC | CASSLASWGVYGANVLTF
TRBJ2-1 | NA | TRBD2 | TRBV5-4 | TGTGCCAGCAGGCTAGCGGGAGGGAACAATGAGCAGTTCTTC | CASRLAGGNNEQFF
TRBJ2-7 | NA | TRBD2 | TRBV19 | TGTGCCAGTAGTACCGGGACTAACTACGAGCAGTACTTC | CASSTGTNYEQYF
TRBJ1-4 | NA | NA | TRBV28 | TGTGCCAGCAGTTTGACGGGAAATGAAAAACTGTTTTTT | CASSLTGNEKLFF
TRBJ2-1 | NA | NA | TRBV9 | TGTGCCAGCAGCGTAGGCGGACTTCTCGGCGAGCAGTTCTTC | CASSVGGLLGEQFF
TRBJ2-2 | NA | TRBD2 | TRBV5-1 | TGCGCCAGCAGCTTGGAGCTAGCGGGGGGTTGGAACACCGGGGAGCTGTTTTTT | CASSLELAGGWNTGELFF
TRBJ1-4 | NA | TRBD1 | TRBV6-1 | TGTGCCAGCAGTTCCCGGACAGGGAGTAATGAAAAACTGTTTTTT | CASSSRTGSNEKLFF
TRBJ2-1 | NA | TRBD2 | TRBV10-3 | TGTGCCATCAGCGCGGGACTAGGGACGGGCAATGAGCAGTTCTTC | CAISAGLGTGNEQFF
TRBJ2-1 | NA | TRBD2 | TRBV29-1 | TGCAGCGTGGCCGGGACTAGCGGGAGTAATGAGCAGTTCTTC | CSVAGTSGSNEQFF
TRBJ1-4 | NA | NA | TRBV20-1 | TGCAGTGCTAGACGGGGAGAAAAACTGTTTTTT | CSARRGEKLFF
TRBJ2-7 | NA | TRBD1 | TRBV10-2 | TGCGCCAGCAGTTCTCCCGGGACAGGGAAGAACGAGCAGTACTTC | CASSSPGTGKNEQYF
TRBJ1-1 | NA | TRBD1 | TRBV4-1 | TGCGCCAGCAGCCCGGGACAGGGCCGAACGAACACTGAAGCTTTCTTT | CASSPGQGRTNTEAFF
TRBJ2-3 | NA | NA | TRBV2 | TGTGCCAGCCTAGAAGCAAATACGCAGTATTTT | CASLEANTQYF
TRBJ2-7 | NA | NA | TRBV30 | TGTGCCTGGAGTAGAGGACAGTCCTACGAGCAGTACTTC | CAWSRGQSYEQYF
TRBJ1-5 | NA | NA | TRBV5-8 | TGTGCCAGCAGCTTTTCGGGGCAGCCCCAGCATTTT | CASSFSGQPQHF
TRBJ1-2 | NA | NA | TRBV28 | TGTGCCAGCAGTCTAACAGGGACTACTGGCTATGGCTACACCTTC | CASSLTGTTGYGYTF
TRBJ1-5 | once | NA | TRBV4-1 | TGCGCCAGCAGCCAAGACGGGCGGGACAATCAGCCCCAGCATTTT | CASSQDGRDNQPQHF
TRBJ1-2 | NA | NA | TRBV4-1 | TGCGCCACCCTGGGGGGTACCCCTAGTTTGAATGGCTACACCTTC | CATLGGTPSLNGYTF
TRBJ1-5 | NA | NA | TRBV5-6 | TGTGCCAGCAGCTTGGAGGGGGGGTCTAGCAATCAGCCCCAGCATTTT | CASSLEGGSSNQPQHF
TRBJ1-6 | NA | TRBD1 | TRBV11-3 | TGTGCCAGCAGCTTGCAGGGGGCGAATTCACCCCTCCACTTT | CASSLQGANSPLHF
TRBJ2-7 | NA | NA | TRBV27 | TGTGCCAGCAGTTTATCTTCTGGGCGCGAGCAGTACTTC | CASSLSSGREQYF
TRBJ1-6 | once | NA | TRBV19 | TGTGCCAGTAGTGAAAGGAATAATTCACCCCTCCACTTT | CASSERNNSPLHF
TRBJ2-5 | NA | NA | TRBV2 | TGTGCCAGCACCCTCCAAGAGACCCAGTACTTC | CASTLQETQYF
TRBJ1-1 | NA | NA | TRBV25-1 | TGTGCCAGCAGTGTATCGGCCCTGAACACTGAAGCTTTCTTT | CASSVSALNTEAFF
TRBJ1-3 | NA | NA | TRBV4-3 | TGCGCCAGCAGCCAAGAAACTTGGGGGAACACCATATATTTT | CASSQETWGNTIYF
TRBJ1-2 | NA | TRBD1 | TRBV27 | TGTGCCAGCACCTTATTCGGTGGGACAGGGGGCGGCGGGTACACCTTC | CASTLFGGTGGGGYTF
TRBJ2-1 | NA | TRBD1 | TRBV7-9 | TGTGCCAGCAGCCGGACAGGGGCATACAATGAGCAGTTCTTC | CASSRTGAYNEQFF
TRBJ2-5 | NA | TRBD1 | TRBV15 | TGTGCCACCAGCAGGGGGGGACAGGTCGGGACCCAGTACTTC | CATSRGGQVGTQYF
TRBJ1-4 | NA | TRBD1 | TRBV18 | TGTGCCAGCTCACGGGGGACAGTAACTAATGAAAAACTGTTTTTT | CASSRGTVTNEKLFF
TRBJ1-5 | NA | TRBD1 | TRBV28 | TGTGCCAGCAGAAAACCGGGACAGGGGGCCGGGCAGCCCCAGCATTTT | CASRKPGQGAGQPQHF
TRBJ1-4 | NA | NA | TRBV28 | TGTGCCAGCAGTTTATCCCAGAGTAATGAAAAACTGTTTTTT | CASSLSQSNEKLFF
TRBJ2-5 | NA | TRBD2 | TRBV5-1 | TGCGCCAGCAGCTCTGGGCGGGGGAAAGAGACCCAGTACTTC | CASSSGRGKETQYF
TRBJ1-3 | NA | NA | TRBV5-1 | TGCGCCAGCAGCTTGGTTTCGGGTGCTGGAAACACCATATATTTT | CASSLVSGAGNTIYF
TRBJ1-2 | NA | NA | TRBV18 | TGTGCCAGCTCACCTCGAGACACGGAAGGCTACACCTTC | CASSPRDTEGYTF
TRBJ1-2 | NA | TRBD1 | TRBV5-6 | TGTGCCAGCAGCTGGGACAGGGCGAACTATGGCTACACCTTC | CASSWDRANYGYTF
TRBJ1-2 | NA | TRBD1 | TRBV2 | TGTGCCAGCAGTGACGGGACAGCCCTCGTTGGCTACACCTTC | CASSDGTALVGYTF
TRBJ2-5 | NA | TRBD2 | TRBV2 | TGTGCCAGCAGCGGAGGACTAGCCCGCAGGGAGACCCAGTACTTC | CASSGGLARRETQYF
TRBJ1-4 | once | NA | TRBV5-1 | TGCGCCAGCAGCTTGGTGGCAGGGCAGGGTGAAAAACTGTTTTTT | CASSLVAGQGEKLFF
TRBJ1-1 | once | NA | TRBV7-9 | TGTGCCAGCAGCTTTATCCCTGAAGCTTTCTTT | CASSFIPEAFF